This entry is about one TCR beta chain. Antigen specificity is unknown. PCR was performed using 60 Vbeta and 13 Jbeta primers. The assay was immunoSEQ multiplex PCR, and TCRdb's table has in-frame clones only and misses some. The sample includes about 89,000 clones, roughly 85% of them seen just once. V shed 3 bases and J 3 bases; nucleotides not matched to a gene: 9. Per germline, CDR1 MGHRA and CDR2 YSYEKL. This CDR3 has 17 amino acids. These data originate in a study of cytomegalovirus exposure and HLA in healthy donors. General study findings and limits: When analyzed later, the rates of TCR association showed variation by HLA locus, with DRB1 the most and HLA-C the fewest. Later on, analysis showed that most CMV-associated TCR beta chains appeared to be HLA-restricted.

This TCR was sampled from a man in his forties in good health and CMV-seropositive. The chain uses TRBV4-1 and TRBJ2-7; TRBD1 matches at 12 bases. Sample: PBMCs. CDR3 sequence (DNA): TGCGCCAGCAGCCAGGGTACGGGACAGGGGGCTAACTACGAGCAGTACTTC. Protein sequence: CASSQGTGQGANYEQYF.